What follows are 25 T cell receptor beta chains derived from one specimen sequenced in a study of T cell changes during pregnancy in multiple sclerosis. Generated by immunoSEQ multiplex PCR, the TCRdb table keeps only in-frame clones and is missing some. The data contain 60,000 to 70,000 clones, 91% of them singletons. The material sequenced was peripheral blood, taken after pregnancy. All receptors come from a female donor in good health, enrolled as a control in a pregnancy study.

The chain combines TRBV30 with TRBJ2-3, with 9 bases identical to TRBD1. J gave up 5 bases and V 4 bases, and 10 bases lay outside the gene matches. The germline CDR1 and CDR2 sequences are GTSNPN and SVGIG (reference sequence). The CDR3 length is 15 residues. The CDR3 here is CAWTITGGPRDTQYF. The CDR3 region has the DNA TGTGCCTGGACGATTACAGGGGGCCCCAGAGATACGCAGTATTTT.

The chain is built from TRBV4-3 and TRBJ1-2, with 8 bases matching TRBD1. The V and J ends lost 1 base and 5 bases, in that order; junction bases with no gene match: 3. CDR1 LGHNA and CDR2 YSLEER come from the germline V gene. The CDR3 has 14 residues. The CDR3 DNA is TGCGCCAGCAGCCAAGGGACAGGGACTTATGGCTACACCTTC. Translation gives CASSQGTGTYGYTF.

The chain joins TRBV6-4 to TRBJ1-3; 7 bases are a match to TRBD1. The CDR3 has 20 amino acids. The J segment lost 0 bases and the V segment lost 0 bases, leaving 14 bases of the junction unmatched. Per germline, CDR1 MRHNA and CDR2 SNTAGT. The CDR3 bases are TGTGCCAGCAGTGACTCGAAGGGGGCGGAGGGACACCGCTCTGGAAACACCATATATTTT. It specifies CASSDSKGAEGHRSGNTIYF.

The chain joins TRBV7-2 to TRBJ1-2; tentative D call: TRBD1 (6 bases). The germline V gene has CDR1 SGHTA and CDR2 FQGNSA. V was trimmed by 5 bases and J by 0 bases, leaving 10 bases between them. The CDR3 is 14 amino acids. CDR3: CASSPDRSNYGYTF. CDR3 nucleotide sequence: TGTGCCAGCAGCCCCGACAGGTCTAACTATGGCTACACCTTC. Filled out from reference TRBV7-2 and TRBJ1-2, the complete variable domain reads GAGVSQSPSNKVTEKGKDVELRCDPISGHTALYWYRQSLGQGLEFLIYFQGNSAPDKSGLPSDRFSAERTGGSVSTLTIQRTQQEDSAVYLCASSPDRSNYGYTFGSGTRLTVV.

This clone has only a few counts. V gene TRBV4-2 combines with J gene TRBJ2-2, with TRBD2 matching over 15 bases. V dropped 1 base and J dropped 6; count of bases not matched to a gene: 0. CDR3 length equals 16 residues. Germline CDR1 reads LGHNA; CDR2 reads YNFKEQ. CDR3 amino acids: CASSQGTSGGAGELFF. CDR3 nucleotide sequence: TGTGCCAGCAGCCAAGGGACTAGCGGGGGGGCCGGGGAGCTGTTTTTT.

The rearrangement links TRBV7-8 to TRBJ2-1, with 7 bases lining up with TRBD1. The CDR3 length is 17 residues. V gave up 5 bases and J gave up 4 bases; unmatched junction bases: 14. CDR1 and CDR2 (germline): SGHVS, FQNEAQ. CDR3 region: CASSRPRTGLRYNEQFF. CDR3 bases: TGTGCCAGCAGCCGACCTCGGACAGGTCTCCGTTACAATGAGCAGTTCTTC.

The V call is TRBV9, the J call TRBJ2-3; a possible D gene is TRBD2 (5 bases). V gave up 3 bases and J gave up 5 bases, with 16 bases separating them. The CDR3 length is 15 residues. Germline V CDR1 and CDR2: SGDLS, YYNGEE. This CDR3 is CASSAGGYHGDTQYF. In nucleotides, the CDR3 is TGTGCCAGCAGCGCCGGAGGCTACCACGGAGATACGCAGTATTTT.

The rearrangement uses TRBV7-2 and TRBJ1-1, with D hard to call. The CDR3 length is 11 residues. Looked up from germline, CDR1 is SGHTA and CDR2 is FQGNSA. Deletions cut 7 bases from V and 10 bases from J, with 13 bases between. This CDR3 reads CASTSATAAFF. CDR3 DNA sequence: TGTGCCAGCACCAGCGCCACCGCAGCTTTCTTT.

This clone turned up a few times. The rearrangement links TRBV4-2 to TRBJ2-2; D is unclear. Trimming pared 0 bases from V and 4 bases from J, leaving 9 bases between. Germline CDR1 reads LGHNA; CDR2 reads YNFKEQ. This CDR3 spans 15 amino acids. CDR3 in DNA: TGTGCCAGCAGCCAAGATTTCGGCGGCACCGGGGAGCTGTTTTTT. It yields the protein CASSQDFGGTGELFF.

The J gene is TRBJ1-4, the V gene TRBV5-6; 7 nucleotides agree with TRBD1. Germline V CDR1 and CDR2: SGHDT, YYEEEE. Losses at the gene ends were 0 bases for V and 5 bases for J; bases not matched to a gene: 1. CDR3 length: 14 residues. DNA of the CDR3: TGTGCCAGCAGCTTGGGCAGGGGGAATGAAAAACTGTTTTTT. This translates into CASSLGRGNEKLFF.

The CDR3, as DNA: TGCGCCAGCAGCCAAGGCGCAGGGGGCTTCAACAATGAGCAGTTCTTC. Encoded protein: CASSQGAGGFNNEQFF. This chain links TRBV4-3 with TRBJ2-1; TRBD1 matches 8 bases. CDR1 and CDR2 from the germline V gene are LGHNA and YSLEER. J gave up 5 bases and V 1 base, and 7 bases lay outside the gene matches. This CDR3 region has 16 residues.

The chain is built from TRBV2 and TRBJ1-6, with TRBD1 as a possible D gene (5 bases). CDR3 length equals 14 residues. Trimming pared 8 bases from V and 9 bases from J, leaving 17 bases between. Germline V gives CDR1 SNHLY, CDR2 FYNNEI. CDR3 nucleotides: TGTGCCAGCGGGATATTGGGGGGGGTTTCACCCCTCCACTTT. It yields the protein CASGILGGVSPLHF.

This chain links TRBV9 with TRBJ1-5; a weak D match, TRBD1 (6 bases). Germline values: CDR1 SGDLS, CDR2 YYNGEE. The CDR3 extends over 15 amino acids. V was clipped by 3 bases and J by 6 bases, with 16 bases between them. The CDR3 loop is CASSGQAGASQPQHF. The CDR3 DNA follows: TGTGCCAGCAGCGGCCAGGCAGGGGCCTCTCAGCCCCAGCATTTT.

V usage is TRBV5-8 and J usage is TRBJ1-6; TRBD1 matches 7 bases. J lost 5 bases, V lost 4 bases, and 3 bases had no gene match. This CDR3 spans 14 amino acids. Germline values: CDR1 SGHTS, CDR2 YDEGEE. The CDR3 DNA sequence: TGTGCCAGCAGCAGGGACAGAGATAATTCACCCCTCCACTTT. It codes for CASSRDRDNSPLHF.

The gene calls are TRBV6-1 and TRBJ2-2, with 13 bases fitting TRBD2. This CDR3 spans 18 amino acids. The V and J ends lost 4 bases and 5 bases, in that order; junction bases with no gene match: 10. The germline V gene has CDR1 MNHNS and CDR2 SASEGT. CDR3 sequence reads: CASSGRLAGGSFTGELFF. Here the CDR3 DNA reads TGTGCCAGCAGTGGTCGACTAGCGGGGGGCAGTTTTACCGGGGAGCTGTTTTTT.

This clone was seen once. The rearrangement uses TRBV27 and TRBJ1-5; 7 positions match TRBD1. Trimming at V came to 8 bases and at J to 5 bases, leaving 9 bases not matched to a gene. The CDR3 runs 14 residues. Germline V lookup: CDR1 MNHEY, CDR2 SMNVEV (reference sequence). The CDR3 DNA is TGTGCCAGCGGGTCCCGGGACAGATATCAGCCCCAGCATTTT. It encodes CASGSRDRYQPQHF.

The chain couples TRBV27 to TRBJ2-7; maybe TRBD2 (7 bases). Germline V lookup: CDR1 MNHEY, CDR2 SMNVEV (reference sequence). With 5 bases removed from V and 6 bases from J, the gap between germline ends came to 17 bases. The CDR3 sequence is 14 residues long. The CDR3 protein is CASSLRGGSGEQYF. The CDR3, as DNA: TGTGCCAGCAGTCTAAGGGGGGGTTCGGGCGAGCAGTACTTC.

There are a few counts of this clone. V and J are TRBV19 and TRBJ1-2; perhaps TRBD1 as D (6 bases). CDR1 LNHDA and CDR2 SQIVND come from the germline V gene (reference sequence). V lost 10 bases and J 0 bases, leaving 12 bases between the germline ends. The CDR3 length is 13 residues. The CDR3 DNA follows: TGTGCCACTCTAGGACAGCCTAACTATGGCTACACCTTC. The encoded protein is CATLGQPNYGYTF.

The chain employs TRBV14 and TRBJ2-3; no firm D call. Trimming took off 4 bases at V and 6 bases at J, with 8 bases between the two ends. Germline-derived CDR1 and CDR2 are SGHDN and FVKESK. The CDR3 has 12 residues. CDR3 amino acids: CASSPIDDTQYF. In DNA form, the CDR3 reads TGTGCCAGCAGCCCTATTGATGATACGCAGTATTTT.

CDR3 nucleotides: TGTGCCAGCAGCGTAGTAGGCGGGGGGGGTACCAATACGCAGTATTTT. It encodes CASSVVGGGGTNTQYF. V and J are TRBV9 and TRBJ2-3; TRBD2 aligns across 9 bases. This CDR3 is 16 amino acids long. V dropped 0 bases and J dropped 7; count of bases not matched to a gene: 9. Germline V gene lookup returns CDR1 SGDLS and CDR2 YYNGEE.

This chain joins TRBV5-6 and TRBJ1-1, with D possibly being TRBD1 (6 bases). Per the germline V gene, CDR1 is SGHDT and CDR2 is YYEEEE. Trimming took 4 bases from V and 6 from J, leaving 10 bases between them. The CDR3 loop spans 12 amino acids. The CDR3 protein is CASSVRGPEAFF. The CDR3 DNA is TGTGCCAGCAGCGTCAGGGGCCCTGAAGCTTTCTTT.

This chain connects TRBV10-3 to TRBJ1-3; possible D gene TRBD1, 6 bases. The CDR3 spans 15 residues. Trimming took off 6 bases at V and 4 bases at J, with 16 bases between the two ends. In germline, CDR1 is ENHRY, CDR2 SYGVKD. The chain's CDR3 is CAIRNTGFAGNTIYF. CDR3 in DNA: TGTGCCATCAGGAATACAGGGTTCGCCGGAAACACCATATATTTT.

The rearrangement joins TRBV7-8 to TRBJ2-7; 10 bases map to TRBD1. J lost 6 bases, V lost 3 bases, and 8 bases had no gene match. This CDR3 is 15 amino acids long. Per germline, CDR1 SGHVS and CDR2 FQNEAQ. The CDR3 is CASSFPGQGGFEQYF. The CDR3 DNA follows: TGTGCCAGCAGCTTCCCCGGACAGGGGGGTTTCGAGCAGTACTTC.

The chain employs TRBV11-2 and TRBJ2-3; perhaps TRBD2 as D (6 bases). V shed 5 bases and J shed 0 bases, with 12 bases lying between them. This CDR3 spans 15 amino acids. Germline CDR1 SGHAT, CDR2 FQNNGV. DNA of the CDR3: TGTGCCAGCAGCCCATCCGGGACTAGCACAGATACGCAGTATTTT. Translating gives CASSPSGTSTDTQYF.

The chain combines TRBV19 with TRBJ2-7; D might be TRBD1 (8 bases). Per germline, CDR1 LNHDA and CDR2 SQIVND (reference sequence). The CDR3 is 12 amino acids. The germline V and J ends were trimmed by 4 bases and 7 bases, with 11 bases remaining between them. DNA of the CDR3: TGTGCCAGTAGTACACAGGGGGGGGAGCAGTACTTC. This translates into CASSTQGGEQYF.